This entry lists 20 T cell receptor beta chains sequenced from one sample in a study of blood T cell repertoires in COVID-19. The method was immunoSEQ multiplex PCR; TCRdb's version includes in-frame clones alone and lacks a portion of them. The sample holds fewer than 200,000 clones, 82% seen once. Sequencing was done on a sample of peripheral blood. Every receptor here comes from a woman in her 70s with acute or convalescent COVID-19.

The rearrangement joins TRBV6-4 to TRBJ1-1; maybe TRBD1 (6 bases). From germline, CDR1 is MRHNA and CDR2 SNTAGT. The CDR3 contains 13 residues. V was pared by 6 bases and J by 1 base, with 9 bases between. This CDR3 is CASSGGPNTEAFF. The CDR3, as DNA: TGTGCCAGCAGCGGGGGGCCGAACACTGAAGCTTTCTTT.

A single count supports this clone. The rearrangement joins TRBV9 to TRBJ1-5; 9 bases agree with TRBD1. Germline loops: CDR1 SGDLS, CDR2 YYNGEE. The CDR3 runs to 14 residues. Trimming took 4 bases from V and 13 from J; bases not matched to a gene: 12. The CDR3 spells CASSPGTGKMTQHF. For the CDR3, the DNA is TGTGCCAGCAGCCCCGGGACAGGGAAAATGACACAGCATTTT.

This chain connects TRBV5-4 to TRBJ2-2; D uncertain. The CDR3 contains 14 residues. The germline V gene encodes CDR1 SGHNT and CDR2 YYREEE (reference sequence). Trimming pared 2 bases from V and 0 bases from J, leaving 5 bases between. The CDR3 sequence: CASSFVANTGELFF. The CDR3 DNA reads TGTGCCAGCAGCTTCGTTGCGAACACCGGGGAGCTGTTTTTT.

The CDR3 DNA follows: TGCAGCGTTGCGGGAGGGGGCAATGAAAAACTGTTTTTT. Its translation is CSVAGGGNEKLFF. The chain links TRBV29-1 to TRBJ1-4, with 7 positions matching TRBD1. Germline CDR1 is SQVTM and CDR2 is ANQGSEA. V was pared by 4 bases and J by 5 bases, with 4 bases of the junction left unmatched. The CDR3 contains 13 residues.

The chain combines TRBV28 with TRBJ1-1; D unclear. Trimming stripped 3 bases from V and 8 bases from J, with 13 bases between. This CDR3 is 13 amino acids long. CDR1 and CDR2 from the germline V gene are MDHEN and SYDVKM. The chain's CDR3 is CASSFRRAGEAFF. The CDR3 DNA sequence: TGTGCCAGCAGTTTTCGGCGAGCGGGGGAAGCTTTCTTT.

J is TRBJ2-5 and V is TRBV3-1 (or the pseudogene TRBV3-2); 14 bases are shared with TRBD2. The J segment lost 0 bases and the V segment lost 4 bases, leaving 13 bases of the junction unmatched. The germline V gene has CDR1 LGHDT and CDR2 YNNKEL (reference sequence). There are 20 residues in the CDR3. The CDR3: CASSLLNRTSGGTYQETQYF. CDR3 sequence (DNA): TGTGCCAGCAGCCTTTTAAATCGGACTAGCGGGGGGACATACCAAGAGACCCAGTACTTC.

This chain uses TRBV30 with TRBJ1-1; TRBD1 might be the D (6 bases). Per the germline V gene, CDR1 is GTSNPN and CDR2 is SVGIG (reference sequence). The CDR3 sequence is 14 residues long. V was shortened by 2 bases and J by 1 base, with 11 bases between the two germline ends. CDR3 loop: CAWSPDRPNTEAFF. In nucleotides, the CDR3 is TGTGCCTGGAGTCCGGACAGACCGAACACTGAAGCTTTCTTT.

The chain is built from TRBV6-6 and TRBJ1-2; 9 bases fit TRBD1. V shed 6 bases and J 6 bases; nucleotides not matched to a gene: 11. The CDR3 totals 15 residues. Per the germline V gene, CDR1 is MNHNY and CDR2 is SVGAGI (reference sequence). CDR3 protein: CASRPPGQGTNGYTF. The CDR3 region has the DNA TGTGCCAGCAGACCACCGGGACAGGGTACGAATGGCTACACCTTC.

This rearrangement joins TRBV29-1 to TRBJ1-1, with 9 bases fitting TRBD1. The CDR3 extends over 15 amino acids. The germline gives CDR1 SQVTM, CDR2 ANQGSEA. The ends lost 2 bases at V and 1 base at J; junction bases unmatched: 5. This CDR3 is CSVERTGASNTEAFF. Written as DNA, the CDR3 is TGCAGCGTTGAAAGGACAGGGGCCTCGAACACTGAAGCTTTCTTT. The variable domain in full, with the rest retrieved from reference TRBV29-1 and TRBJ1-1, is SAVISQKPSRDICQRGTSLTIQCQVDSQVTMMFWYRQQPGQSLTLIATANQGSEATYESGFVIDKFPISRPNLTFSTLTVSNMSPEDSSIYLCSVERTGASNTEAFFGQGTRLTVV.

V gene TRBV9 combines with J gene TRBJ2-1, with TRBD2 matching over 9 bases. Germline V CDR1 and CDR2: SGDLS, YYNGEE. Germline trimming cut 3 bases from V and 4 bases from J; bases unmatched to any gene: 20. This CDR3 region has 20 residues. CDR3 amino acids: CASSDPLNNRGGRGYNEQFF. In DNA form, the CDR3 reads TGTGCCAGCAGCGACCCGCTCAACAATCGGGGCGGGAGGGGGTACAATGAGCAGTTCTTC. The whole variable domain, filled in from reference TRBV9 and TRBJ2-1, reads DSGVTQTPKHLITATGQRVTLRCSPRSGDLSVYWYQQSLDQGLQFLIQYYNGEERAKGNILERFSAQQFPDLHSELNLSSLELGDSALYFCASSDPLNNRGGRGYNEQFFGPGTRLTVL.

In this sample, this clone turned up a few times. V and J are TRBV3-1 (or the pseudogene TRBV3-2) and TRBJ2-5, with D possibly being TRBD2 (5 bases). Germline V gene data show CDR1 as LGHDT and CDR2 as YNNKEL (reference sequence). This CDR3 comprises 15 residues. Trimming shortened V by 4 bases and J by 2 bases, and 14 bases separated the two germline ends. The DNA for the CDR3 is TGTGCCAGCAGCCGAAGAGGGCGACTGCAAGAGACCCAGTACTTC. It codes for CASSRRGRLQETQYF.

This chain connects TRBV5-1 to TRBJ1-5; no reliable D call. V lost 1 base and J lost 0, with 5 bases in between. The germline V gene has CDR1 SGHRS and CDR2 YFSETQ. The CDR3 totals 14 residues. The DNA of the CDR3 is TGCGCCAGCAGCTTGAGCGATAGCAATCAGCCCCAGCATTTT. Residues: CASSLSDSNQPQHF.

The rearrangement joins TRBV6-2 or TRBV6-3 to TRBJ2-1; tentative D call: TRBD2 (6 bases). Per germline, CDR1 MNHEY and CDR2 SVGEGT. CDR3 size: 14 residues. Between the trimmed V and J ends, which lost 0 bases and 6 bases, there was a span of 9 bases. This CDR3 reads CASSYSVGGNEQFF. The CDR3 coding sequence is TGTGCCAGCAGTTACTCGGTGGGGGGCAATGAGCAGTTCTTC.

V and J are TRBV9 and TRBJ2-3, with TRBD1 matching over 8 bases. V dropped 0 bases and J dropped 1; count of bases not matched to a gene: 4. From germline, CDR1 is SGDLS and CDR2 YYNGEE. CDR3 length equals 16 residues. DNA for the CDR3: TGTGCCAGCAGCGTAGCCCCGACAGGGGGCACAGATACGCAGTATTTT. It specifies CASSVAPTGGTDTQYF.

This clone was seen a single time. The CDR3 region has the DNA TGCGCCAGCAGCCGTTCCGGGTCGAACACCGGGGAGCTGTTTTTT. Translated, it gives CASSRSGSNTGELFF. The chain links TRBV4-3 to TRBJ2-2; D not certain. Germline values: CDR1 LGHNA, CDR2 YSLEER. The CDR3 spans 15 residues. V lost 4 bases and J 0 bases, leaving 9 bases between the germline ends.

The chain carries TRBV7-3 and TRBJ2-5; a possible D gene is TRBD2 (8 bases). The CDR3 spans 15 residues. V gave up 4 bases and J gave up 4 bases, with 16 bases separating them. CDR1 is SGHTA and CDR2 is FQGTGA in the germline V gene. The CDR3, as DNA: TGTGCCAGCAGCTCCGGACAGGCGGGGGGAGAGACCCAGTACTTC. Its protein is CASSSGQAGGETQYF.

The chain employs TRBV2 and TRBJ2-2; D remains ambiguous. In germline, CDR1 is SNHLY, CDR2 FYNNEI. V lost 6 bases, J lost 4 bases, and 9 bases lay in between. The CDR3 sequence is 13 residues long. Here the CDR3 reads CASRTASTGELFF. Here the CDR3 DNA reads TGTGCCAGCAGAACAGCCAGCACCGGGGAGCTGTTTTTT.

The sample holds one count of this clone. V is TRBV21-1 and J is TRBJ1-5; TRBD1, the table's D call, lacks a check against the DNA. TRBV21-1 is an annotated pseudogene. This CDR3 has 16 amino acids. In nucleotides, the CDR3 is TGTGCCAGCAGCAGGGGCCCCGGGACAGAGAGTCAGCCCCAGCATTTT. It codes for CASSRGPGTESQPQHF.

This chain joins TRBV7-2 and TRBJ1-5; 11 bases match TRBD1. There are 15 residues in the CDR3. Germline V CDR1 and CDR2: SGHTA, FQGNSA. V dropped 4 bases and J dropped 6; count of bases not matched to a gene: 5. This CDR3 reads CASSYGQGAGQPQHF. DNA of the CDR3: TGTGCCAGCAGCTACGGACAGGGGGCAGGTCAGCCCCAGCATTTT.

This clone was counted once. The chain combines TRBV6-2 or TRBV6-3 with TRBJ2-1, with unresolved D. CDR1 and CDR2 (germline): MNHEY, SVGEGT. The CDR3 extends over 15 amino acids. V lost 2 bases and J lost 0, with 8 bases in between. As DNA, the CDR3 is TGTGCCAGCAGTTACACGCGGAGCTCCTACAATGAGCAGTTCTTC. Translating gives CASSYTRSSYNEQFF.